The 24 T cell receptor beta chains in this list originate from one sample, sequenced in a study of cytomegalovirus exposure and HLA in healthy donors. This PCR relied on a set of 60 Vbeta primers and 13 Jbeta primers. TCRdb's copy holds only in-frame clones and misses some; the assay was immunoSEQ multiplex PCR. The sample includes 85,000 to 130,000 clones, roughly 80% of them seen just once. Sample: PBMCs. The receptor set was obtained from a man aged 35-49 years in good health and CMV-seronegative.

The CDR3 DNA reads TGTGCCAGCTCACCCCTCCCGGTCGCCGGCGTTGAGGGAAAACTGTTTTTT. Its protein product is CASSPLPVAGVEGKLFF. This chain connects TRBV18 to TRBJ1-4; D is unresolved. Trimming removed 3 bases from V and 10 bases from J, with 24 bases in between. The CDR3 runs 17 residues. Germline V CDR1 and CDR2: KGHSH, LQKENI.

DNA of the CDR3: TGTGCCAGCAGCTTCCAGGCTAGCCCCACCTACGAGCAGTACTTC. Encoded protein: CASSFQASPTYEQYF. This chain uses TRBV7-6 with TRBJ2-7, with D tentatively TRBD2 (5 bases). The CDR3 has 15 residues. CDR1 SGHVS and CDR2 FNYEAQ come from the germline V gene. The V and J ends lost 3 bases and 2 bases respectively, with 14 bases between them.

The CDR3 nucleotides read TGCGCCAGCCCTCAGATAAGGGGGACATCCTGGCACGAGCAGTACTTC. Protein: CASPQIRGTSWHEQYF. This rearrangement joins TRBV23-1 to TRBJ2-7; D is possibly TRBD1 (6 bases). TRBV23-1 is known as an ORF, though its function is uncertain. This CDR3 is built from 16 residues. Trimming removed 8 bases at V and 5 bases at J, with 25 bases between.

This chain uses TRBV6-6 with TRBJ2-3, with TRBD2 identical over 8 bases. The V and J ends lost 7 bases and 0 bases, in that order; junction bases with no gene match: 9. The CDR3 is made up of 16 amino acids. Germline-derived CDR1 and CDR2 are MNHNY and SVGAGI (reference sequence). The CDR3 sequence is CASKKRTSPSTDTQYF. The CDR3 bases are TGTGCCAGCAAGAAAAGGACTAGCCCTAGCACAGATACGCAGTATTTT.

The genes are TRBV19 and TRBJ2-7, with D tentatively TRBD1 (5 bases). From germline, CDR1 is LNHDA and CDR2 SQIVND (reference sequence). The ends were cut back, 6 bases at V and 5 bases at J, with 17 bases in the middle. The CDR3 spans 14 residues. The CDR3 DNA reads as TGTGCCAGTAGCGTCAGGGCGTATGCCGACGAGCAGTACTTC. It specifies CASSVRAYADEQYF.

V gene TRBV7-9 combines with J gene TRBJ2-1; D is unresolved. CDR3 length: 13 amino acids. V shed 5 bases and J shed 8 bases, with 13 bases lying between them. CDR1 is SEHNR and CDR2 is FQNEAQ in the germline V gene (reference sequence). The CDR3 nucleotides are TGTGCCAGCAGCCTAGTGATCGTAGATGAGCAGTTCTTC. Encoded protein: CASSLVIVDEQFF.

The gene calls are TRBV28 and TRBJ2-7; TRBD1 is a possible D gene (5 bases). From germline, CDR1 is MDHEN and CDR2 SYDVKM. Trimming cost V 4 bases and J 6 bases, with 13 bases left between them. There are 13 residues in the CDR3. CDR3 in DNA: TGTGCCAGCAGTTCGCAGGGCACCCGCGAGCAGTACTTC. Its translation is CASSSQGTREQYF. Full variable domain (remainder filled in from reference TRBV28 and TRBJ2-7): DVKVTQSSRYLVKRTGEKVFLECVQDMDHENMFWYRQDPGLGLRLIYFSYDVKMKEKGDIPEGYSVSREKKERFSLILESASTNQTSMYLCASSSQGTREQYFGPGTRLTVT.

V gene TRBV15 combines with J gene TRBJ2-7; 9 nucleotides match TRBD1. Looked up from germline, CDR1 is LNHNV and CDR2 is YYDKDF (reference sequence). The CDR3 has 14 residues. V dropped 6 bases and J dropped 5; count of bases not matched to a gene: 8. For the CDR3, the DNA is TGTGCCACCAGTAGGGACAGGGTCAGAGACGAGCAGTACTTC. Translated: CATSRDRVRDEQYF.

The CDR3: CASGSEAGFGNNSPLHF. The DNA for the CDR3 is TGTGCTAGTGGTTCGGAGGCGGGTTTTGGGAATAATTCACCCCTCCACTTT. V is TRBV12-5 and J is TRBJ1-6; D ambiguous. CDR1 and CDR2 from the germline V gene are LGHNT and FRNRAP. Deletions cut 4 bases from V and 5 bases from J, with 18 bases between. The CDR3 loop spans 17 amino acids.

This chain uses TRBV18 with TRBJ2-2, with TRBD2 matching 7 bases. CDR1 and CDR2 from the germline V gene are KGHSH and LQKENI. The CDR3 is 16 residues long. V lost 1 base and J lost 4; bases outside the gene matches: 6. CDR3 in amino acids: CASSPQTAGSTGELFF. The CDR3 coding sequence is TGTGCCAGCTCACCACAGACAGCGGGGTCCACCGGGGAGCTGTTTTTT.

The J gene is TRBJ1-5, the V gene TRBV6-5, with 7 bases lining up with TRBD1. The CDR3 consists of 15 residues. V lost 2 bases to trimming and J lost 3 bases; unmatched junction nucleotides: 4. Germline V gene lookup returns CDR1 MNHEY and CDR2 SVGAGI. The CDR3 sequence is CASSYQGQINQPQHF. The CDR3 nucleotides read TGTGCCAGCAGTTACCAGGGACAGATCAATCAGCCCCAGCATTTT.

The rearrangement joins TRBV11-2 to TRBJ2-2; no firm D call. The germline CDR1 and CDR2 sequences are SGHAT and FQNNGV. Trimming stripped 5 bases from V and 6 bases from J, with 10 bases between. The CDR3 contains 13 residues. In DNA, the CDR3 is TGTGCCAGCAGCCCGTCGCGCTCCGGGGAGCTGTTTTTT. It translates to CASSPSRSGELFF.

The rearrangement uses TRBV20-1 and TRBJ1-2; D gene ambiguous. CDR3 length: 11 residues. V lost 5 bases and J lost 1, with 5 bases in between. Germline assignment: CDR1 DFQATT and CDR2 SNEGSKA (reference sequence). CDR3 loop: CSALGNYGYTF. CDR3 nucleotide sequence: TGCAGTGCTCTCGGTAACTATGGCTACACCTTC.

The chain has TRBV5-1 and TRBJ2-5; 9 bases match TRBD1. Germline V gene lookup returns CDR1 SGHRS and CDR2 YFSETQ. V shed 4 bases and J 4 bases; nucleotides not matched to a gene: 5. The CDR3 loop spans 14 amino acids. Written as DNA, the CDR3 is TGCGCCAGCAGCGAGGTGACAGGGGGAGAGACCCAGTACTTC. Its translation: CASSEVTGGETQYF.

The rearrangement joins TRBV6-5 to TRBJ1-1, with D possibly matching TRBD1 (5 bases). The CDR3 is 15 amino acids. Germline CDR1 and CDR2: MNHEY and SVGAGI. The ends were cut back, 5 bases at V and 1 base at J, with 14 bases in the middle. The CDR3 DNA sequence: TGTGCCAGCAGTCGGGCTAGGGGCCCGAACACTGAAGCTTTCTTT. It translates to CASSRARGPNTEAFF.

The CDR3 protein is CASRQGAANTEAFF. CDR3 nucleotide sequence: TGTGCCAGCAGACAGGGGGCGGCCAACACTGAAGCTTTCTTT. The chain joins TRBV6-6 to TRBJ1-1, with 9 bases matching TRBD1. CDR3 length: 14 residues. Germline V gene sequence: CDR1 MNHNY, CDR2 SVGAGI (reference sequence). V gave up 6 bases and J gave up 2 bases; unmatched junction bases: 4.

The chain joins TRBV5-5 to TRBJ1-5; no firm D call. The V end lost 0 bases, the J end lost 6 bases, and 10 bases lay between the germline ends. The CDR3 consists of 14 residues. Germline-derived CDR1 and CDR2 are SGHKS and YYEKEE (reference sequence). The DNA for the CDR3 is TGTGCCAGCAGCTTGGGGCGTTCGGGTCAGCCCCAGCATTTT. This gives the protein CASSLGRSGQPQHF.

The chain recombines TRBV5-1 with TRBJ1-4; 8 nucleotides agree with TRBD1. Germline lookup yields CDR1 SGHRS and CDR2 YFSETQ. Trimming cost V 4 bases and J 5 bases; bases outside gene matches: 4. The CDR3 length is 14 residues. CDR3 coding DNA: TGCGCCAGCAGCGACACAGGGGGGAATGAAAAACTGTTTTTT. Protein sequence: CASSDTGGNEKLFF.

This clone was observed many times. The rearrangement links TRBV2 to TRBJ1-4; 9 positions agree with TRBD1. Germline V CDR1 and CDR2: SNHLY, FYNNEI. The CDR3 runs to 12 residues. With V trimmed by 7 bases and J by 11 bases, 5 bases remained unmatched. DNA of the CDR3: TGTGCCAGCACGGGACAGGGATATAAACTGTTTTTT. Its translation: CASTGQGYKLFF.

The chain couples TRBV19 to TRBJ2-6, with 9 bases that match TRBD1. V shed 4 bases, J shed 0 bases, and the junction held 13 bases outside the gene matches. Germline V CDR1 and CDR2: LNHDA, SQIVND (reference sequence). This CDR3 comprises 20 residues. DNA of the CDR3: TGTGCCAGTAGTACTCTACAGGGGGCCCTCTCGAGCTCTGGGGCCAACGTCCTGACTTTC. This codes for CASSTLQGALSSSGANVLTF.

The chain links TRBV5-6 to TRBJ1-5, with D hard to call. This CDR3 has 14 residues. Germline values: CDR1 SGHDT, CDR2 YYEEEE. Trimming cost V 2 bases and J 6 bases, with 12 bases left between them. In DNA, the CDR3 is TGTGCCAGCAGCTTTAGGCAGGCCGGTCAGCCCCAGCATTTT. Translation gives CASSFRQAGQPQHF.

This clone turned up a few times. The rearrangement joins TRBV5-5 to TRBJ1-1; 10 bases are a match to TRBD1. Per the germline V gene, CDR1 is SGHKS and CDR2 is YYEKEE (reference sequence). V shed 4 bases, J shed 5 bases, and the junction held 5 bases outside the gene matches. The length of the CDR3 is 14 residues. This chain's CDR3 is CASSLGQGITEAFF. As DNA, the CDR3 is TGTGCCAGCAGCCTGGGACAGGGGATAACTGAAGCTTTCTTT.

The genes are TRBV6-6 and TRBJ1-1; unclear D gene. The V gene's germline CDR1 is MNHNY and CDR2 SVGAGI (reference sequence). Between the trimmed V and J ends, which lost 4 bases and 0 bases, there was a span of 9 bases. CDR3 length: 14 residues. In DNA, the CDR3 is TGTGCCAGCAGTTGGATGGAGATGAACACTGAAGCTTTCTTT. Translated, it gives CASSWMEMNTEAFF.

This sequence joins TRBV5-1 and TRBJ2-1; TRBD2 agrees at 12 bases. V lost 3 bases and J lost 3; bases outside the gene matches: 10. There are 18 residues in the CDR3. Germline assignment: CDR1 SGHRS and CDR2 YFSETQ. As DNA, the CDR3 is TGCGCCAGCAGCTGGGATGCTAGCGGGGGGGCTTTCTACAATGAGCAGTTCTTC. It translates to CASSWDASGGAFYNEQFF.